Listed here are 20 T cell receptor beta chains from one sample, sequenced in a study of CD8+CD57+ T cells in acquired aplastic anemia. For CDR3 and TCR beta VDJ profiling, genomic DNA was the template used. TCRdb called the reads again in MiXCR, with one record for every CDR3 protein. Of fewer than 300,000 distinct CDR3 sequences in the sample, 70% to 85% were seen once. All sequencing subjects had displayed CD8+CD57+ cell expansion on flow cytometry. The material sequenced was sorted CD4+, CD8+, or CD8+CD57+ T cells (not recorded which) from PBMCs. These receptors all stem from a human donor with aplastic anemia.

Comment on this clonotype: This CDR3 is missing its conserved last phenylalanine or tryptophan, likely due to a read error. The DNA is left out, because the CDR3 cannot be placed on it with certainty; the CDR3 is given as TCRdb lists it. V gene TRBV7-6 combines with J gene TRBJ2-3; TRBD2 is the table's D call, not checked against the DNA. The CDR3 spans 13 amino acids, including both terminal residues. Germline CDR1 reads SGHVS; CDR2 reads FNYEAQ. CDR3 in amino acids: CASSVGRSDPTNS.

The chain is built from TRBV7-9 and TRBJ2-1; 10 nucleotides align to TRBD2. J gave up 5 bases and V 2 bases, and 9 bases lay outside the gene matches. Germline CDR1 reads SEHNR; CDR2 reads FQNEAQ (reference sequence). CDR3 length equals 17 residues. The CDR3 here is CASSLKVLAGGHNEQFF. CDR3 bases: TGTGCCAGCAGCTTAAAGGTTTTAGCGGGAGGACACAATGAGCAGTTCTTC.

The rearrangement links TRBV5-6 to TRBJ2-7; the D gene is possibly TRBD2 (6 bases). CDR1 is SGHDT and CDR2 is YYEEEE in the germline V gene. There are 14 residues in the CDR3. Deletions cut 3 bases from V and 2 bases from J, with 12 bases between. The DNA of the CDR3 is TGTGCCAGCAGCTGGCGGGGCGTAGCCTACGAGCAGTACTTC. Translating it yields CASSWRGVAYEQYF.

In its sample, this clonotype was seen a few times. The chain couples TRBV25-1 to TRBJ2-3; D remains ambiguous. The ends were cut back, 10 bases at V and 1 base at J, with 15 bases in the middle. The CDR3 sequence is 14 residues long. The germline V gene encodes CDR1 MGHDK and CDR2 SYGVNS. The CDR3 DNA reads TGTGCCATTGAAGCCCCAGGACGCACAGATACGCAGTATTTT. Amino acids: CAIEAPGRTDTQYF.

CDR3 nucleotide sequence: TGTGCCAGCAGCCAGGGGGGCGGATACGGTGGGAATGAGCAGTTCTTC. Translated, it gives CASSQGGGYGGNEQFF. The genes are TRBV27 and TRBJ2-1; tentatively, D is TRBD1 (7 bases). CDR1 is MNHEY and CDR2 is SMNVEV in the germline V gene (reference sequence). This CDR3 has 16 amino acids. V gave up 6 bases and J gave up 7 bases, with 22 bases separating them.

This clonotype has only one observation. This chain joins TRBV9 and TRBJ2-1, with D maybe TRBD2 (7 bases). The germline gives CDR1 SGDLS, CDR2 YYNGEE. This CDR3 is 16 amino acids long. Trimming removed 5 bases at V and 10 bases at J, with 25 bases between. CDR3 DNA: TGTGCCAGCAGTGAGGGGGGGGGGGCGAACACTGAAGAGCAGTTCTTC. Translating gives CASSEGGGANTEEQFF.

The chain has TRBV15 and TRBJ1-1, with 7 positions matching TRBD1. Looked up from germline, CDR1 is LNHNV and CDR2 is YYDKDF (reference sequence). The junction had 4 bases not matched to a gene; V was cut back by 0 bases and J by 3 bases. The CDR3 runs 15 residues. The CDR3 sequence is CATSREPGGHTEAFF. In nucleotides, the CDR3 is TGTGCCACCAGCAGAGAGCCAGGGGGGCACACTGAAGCTTTCTTT.

The genes are TRBV5-6 and TRBJ2-1; no definite D call. This CDR3 spans 15 amino acids. Per the germline V gene, CDR1 is SGHDT and CDR2 is YYEEEE. Between the trimmed V and J ends, which lost 1 base and 5 bases, there was a span of 13 bases. Here the CDR3 reads CASSLPPGVHNEQFF. CDR3 in DNA: TGTGCCAGCAGCTTGCCTCCTGGGGTTCACAATGAGCAGTTCTTC. Filled out from reference TRBV5-6 and TRBJ2-1, the complete variable domain reads DAGVTQSPTHLIKTRGQQVTLRCSPKSGHDTVSWYQQALGQGPQFIFQYYEEEERQRGNFPDRFSGHQFPNYSSELNVNALLLGDSALYLCASSLPPGVHNEQFFGPGTRLTVL.

A word on this clonotype: The conserved phenylalanine or tryptophan is not found at the CDR3 terminus, so this likely reflects a read error. The DNA is omitted, as the CDR3 cannot be located on it reliably, and the CDR3 follows TCRdb's listing. The chain employs TRBV7-8 and TRBJ2-2; the table's D call, TRBD1, was not checked against the DNA. Including both end residues, the CDR3 is 12 amino acids long. CDR1 is SGHVS and CDR2 is FQNEAQ in the germline V gene. CDR3 sequence: CASSLAPGDDSQ.

About this clonotype itself: Sequence at one end of the junction differs from germline and may be a read error. The chain employs TRBV9 and TRBJ2-3; 8 bases line up with TRBD1. This CDR3 has 14 residues. Germline V lookup: CDR1 SGDLS, CDR2 YYNGEE. The CDR3 nucleotides read TGTGCCAGCAGCCCGGGGGCAGGGGGCGCCGACTATGATTTT. Its protein is CASSPGAGGADYDF.

This rearrangement joins TRBV19 to TRBJ1-1, with a possible D match to TRBD1 (5 bases). Trimming cost V 9 bases and J 1 base, with 18 bases left between them. This CDR3 is 15 amino acids long. Germline V lookup: CDR1 LNHDA, CDR2 SQIVND (reference sequence). The CDR3 sequence is CASSYSGPPNTEAFF. The DNA for the CDR3 is TGTGCCAGCAGTTATTCGGGACCCCCGAACACTGAAGCTTTCTTT. Drawing the rest from reference TRBV19 and TRBJ1-1, the complete variable domain is DGGITQSPKYLFRKEGQNVTLSCEQNLNHDAMYWYRQDPGQGLRLIYYSQIVNDFQKGDIAEGYSVSREKKESFPLTVTSAQKNPTAFYLCASSYSGPPNTEAFFGQGTRLTVV.

As regards this clonotype: Lacking the conserved final phenylalanine or tryptophan, this CDR3 likely reflects a read error. The DNA is omitted, as the CDR3 cannot be located on it reliably, and the CDR3 follows TCRdb's listing. The chain carries TRBV2 and TRBJ2-3. With termini counted, the CDR3 has 14 amino acids. Germline V gene data show CDR1 as SNHLY and CDR2 as FYNNEI. CDR3 amino acids: CASSEAGIHDTQFV.

This clonotype has more than one count but fewer than ten. The chain has TRBV9 and TRBJ2-3; 10 bases are shared with TRBD2. CDR1 is SGDLS and CDR2 is YYNGEE in the germline V gene. The ends lost 4 bases at V and 8 bases at J; junction bases unmatched: 7. This CDR3 contains 14 residues. This CDR3 reads CASSLAGGGVTQYF. The CDR3 DNA reads as TGTGCCAGCAGCTTAGCGGGAGGTGGCGTTACGCAGTATTTT.

J is TRBJ2-1 and V is TRBV7-6; the D gene is possibly TRBD1 (5 bases). Trimming shortened V by 3 bases and J by 8 bases, and 20 bases separated the two germline ends. The CDR3 covers 16 residues. CDR1 and CDR2 (germline): SGHVS, FNYEAQ. The CDR3 bases are TGTGCCAGCAGCTTCCGAAGAAGGGGTACAAGCGATGAGCAGTTCTTC. Amino acid sequence: CASSFRRRGTSDEQFF.

This clonotype was counted between two and nine times. V is TRBV29-1 and J is TRBJ2-5; D unresolved. The germline V gene encodes CDR1 SQVTM and CDR2 ANQGSEA. V lost 6 bases to trimming and J lost 2 bases, with 16 bases between them. This CDR3 region has 14 residues. The CDR3 DNA follows: TGCAGCGTGGACCCTTTCGGACCTCAAGAGACCCAGTACTTC. Translating gives CSVDPFGPQETQYF.

For this clonotype: Germline is not matched at one junction end, which may reflect a read error. This chain joins TRBV7-2 and TRBJ2-3; D tentatively reads TRBD1 or TRBD2 (5 bases each). CDR1 SGHTA and CDR2 FQGNSA come from the germline V gene. The CDR3 totals 14 residues. CDR3 nucleotide sequence: TGTGCCAGCAGCTTAGCGGGAGCGGACATACGCAGGATTTTT. It translates to CASSLAGADIRRIF.

This clonotype was picked up a small number of times. The genes are TRBV7-2 and TRBJ1-2, with D unclear. Germline CDR1 reads SGHTA; CDR2 reads FQGNSA. The CDR3 is made up of 12 amino acids. The ends were cut back, 5 bases at V and 4 bases at J, with 8 bases in the middle. The CDR3 protein is CASSVDGYGYTF. The CDR3, as DNA: TGTGCCAGCAGCGTAGACGGCTATGGCTACACCTTC.

The rearrangement joins TRBV20-1 to TRBJ1-2; D is ambiguous. Germline V gene data show CDR1 as DFQATT and CDR2 as SNEGSKA (reference sequence). V was shortened by 3 bases and J by 7 bases, with 12 bases between the two germline ends. This CDR3 region has 12 residues. The CDR3 region is CSASTSESGYTF. Here the CDR3 DNA reads TGCAGTGCTAGTACGTCGGAAAGTGGCTACACCTTC.

With regard to this clonotype: A junction boundary mismatches the germline segment, possibly from a read error. This rearrangement joins TRBV15 to TRBJ2-7; possibly TRBD2 for D (6 bases). The germline V gene has CDR1 LNHNV and CDR2 YYDKDF (reference sequence). The CDR3 covers 15 residues. CDR3 sequence reads: CATSRDDSGYYDQYF. The CDR3 DNA reads TGTGCCACCAGCCGAGATGATAGCGGTTACTACGACCAGTACTTC.

This sequence joins TRBV29-1 and TRBJ2-7, with 8 nucleotides matching TRBD1. The junction had 4 bases not matched to a gene; V was cut back by 6 bases and J by 3 bases. This CDR3 has 12 residues. The germline gives CDR1 SQVTM, CDR2 ANQGSEA. This CDR3 reads CSVGTGVYEQYF. The CDR3 bases are TGCAGCGTCGGGACAGGAGTCTACGAGCAGTACTTC.